This TCR beta chain was retrieved from a study of cytomegalovirus exposure and HLA in healthy donors. Study-wide results and limits: In a later analysis, at a false discovery rate of 0.05, approximately 16,000 TCR beta sequences were associated with HLA alleles. In presence/absence analyses, roughly uniform sequencing depth across donors was assumed.

Amplification used 60 Vbeta primers and 13 Jbeta primers. Only in-frame clones appear in the TCRdb table, and some are missing; sequencing was by immunoSEQ multiplex PCR. The sample holds under 130,000 clones; almost 80% are singletons and the top ten take approximately 4.3%. Only a few counts were recorded for this clone. Its antigen is as yet unknown. The length of the CDR3 is 15 residues. Trimming removed 2 bases from V and 3 bases from J; junction bases left unmatched: 0. CDR1 and CDR2 from the germline V gene are WNHNN and SYGVQD (reference sequence). The gene calls are TRBV10-1 and TRBJ2-5; 13 nucleotides agree with TRBD2. The receptor was derived from a man over 45 in good health and CMV-seropositive. Sequencing was carried out using PBMCs. This CDR3 reads CASSEGTSGKETQYF. CDR3 nucleotide sequence: TGCGCCAGCAGTGAGGGGACTAGCGGGAAAGAGACCCAGTACTTC.